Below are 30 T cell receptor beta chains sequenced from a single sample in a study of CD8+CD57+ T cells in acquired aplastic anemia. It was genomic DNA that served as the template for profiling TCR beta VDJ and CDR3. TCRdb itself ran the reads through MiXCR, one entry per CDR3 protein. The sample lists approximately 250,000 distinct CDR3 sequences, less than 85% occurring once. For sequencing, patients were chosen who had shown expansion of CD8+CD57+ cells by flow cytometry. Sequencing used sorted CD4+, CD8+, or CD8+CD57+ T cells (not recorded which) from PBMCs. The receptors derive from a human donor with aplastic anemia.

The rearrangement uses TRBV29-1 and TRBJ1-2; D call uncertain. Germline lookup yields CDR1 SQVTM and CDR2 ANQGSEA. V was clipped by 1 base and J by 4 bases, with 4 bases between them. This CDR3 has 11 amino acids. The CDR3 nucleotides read TGCAGCGTTGAAGGGGTCTATGGCTACACCTTC. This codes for CSVEGVYGYTF.

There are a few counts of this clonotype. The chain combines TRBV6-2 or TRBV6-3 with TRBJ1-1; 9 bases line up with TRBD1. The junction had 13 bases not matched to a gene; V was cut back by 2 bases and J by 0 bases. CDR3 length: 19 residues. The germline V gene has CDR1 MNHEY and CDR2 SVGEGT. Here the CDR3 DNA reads TGTGCCAGCAGTTACCCGTTCCGGGGACAGGGCATAATGAACACTGAAGCTTTCTTT. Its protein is CASSYPFRGQGIMNTEAFF.

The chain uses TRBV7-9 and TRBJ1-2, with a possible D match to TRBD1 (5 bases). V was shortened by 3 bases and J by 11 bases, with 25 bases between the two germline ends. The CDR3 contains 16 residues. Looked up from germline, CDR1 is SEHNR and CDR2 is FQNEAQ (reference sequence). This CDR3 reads CASSFQRRGGDDEYTF. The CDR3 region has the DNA TGTGCCAGCAGCTTTCAAAGAAGGGGCGGGGACGATGAGTACACCTTC.

The CDR3 sequence is CASSVGTGGKDKYF. The CDR3 DNA reads TGTGCCAGCAGCGTCGGGACTGGTGGAAAAGATAAGTATTTT. This rearrangement joins TRBV9 to TRBJ2-3, with D possibly TRBD2 on 6 matching bases. Trimming removed 2 bases at V and 13 bases at J, with 20 bases between. The germline gives CDR1 SGDLS, CDR2 YYNGEE. The CDR3 loop spans 14 amino acids.

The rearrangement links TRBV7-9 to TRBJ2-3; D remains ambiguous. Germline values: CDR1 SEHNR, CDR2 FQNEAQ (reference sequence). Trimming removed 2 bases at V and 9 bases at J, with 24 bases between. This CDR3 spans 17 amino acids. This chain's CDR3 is CASSLSVSQETQYTQYF. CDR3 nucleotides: TGTGCCAGCAGCTTATCAGTATCACAAGAGACCCAGTACACGCAGTATTTT.

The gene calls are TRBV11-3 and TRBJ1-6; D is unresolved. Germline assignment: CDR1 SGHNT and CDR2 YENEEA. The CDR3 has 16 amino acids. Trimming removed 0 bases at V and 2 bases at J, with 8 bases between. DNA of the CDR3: TGTGCCAGCAGCTTAGATCGCGCCGCCTATAATTCACCCCTCCACTTT. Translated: CASSLDRAAYNSPLHF.

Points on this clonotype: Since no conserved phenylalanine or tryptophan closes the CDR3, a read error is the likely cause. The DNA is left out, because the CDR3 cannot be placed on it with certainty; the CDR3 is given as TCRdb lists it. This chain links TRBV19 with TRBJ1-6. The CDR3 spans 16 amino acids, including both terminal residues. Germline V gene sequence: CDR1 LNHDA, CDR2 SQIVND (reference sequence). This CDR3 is CASSLGRGAYNEQFFV.

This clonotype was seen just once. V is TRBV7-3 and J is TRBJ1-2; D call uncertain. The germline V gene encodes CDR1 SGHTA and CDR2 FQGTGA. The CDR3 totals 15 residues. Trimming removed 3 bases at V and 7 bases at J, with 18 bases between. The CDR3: CASSLRTDDSSGYTF. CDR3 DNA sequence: TGTGCCAGCAGCTTGCGTACAGATGATTCCTCTGGCTACACCTTC.

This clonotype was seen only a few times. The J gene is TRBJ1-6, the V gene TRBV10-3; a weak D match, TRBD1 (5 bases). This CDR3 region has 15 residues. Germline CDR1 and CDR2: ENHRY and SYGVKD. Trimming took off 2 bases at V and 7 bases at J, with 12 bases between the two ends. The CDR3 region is CAISEREGPNSPLHF. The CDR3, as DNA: TGTGCCATCAGTGAGCGGGAGGGGCCAAATTCACCCCTCCACTTT.

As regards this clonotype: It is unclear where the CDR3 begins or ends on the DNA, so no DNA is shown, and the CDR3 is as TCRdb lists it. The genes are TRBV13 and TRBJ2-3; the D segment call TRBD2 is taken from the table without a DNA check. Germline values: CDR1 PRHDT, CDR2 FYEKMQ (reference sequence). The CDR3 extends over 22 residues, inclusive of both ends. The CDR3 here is CDSSIYLCSALTIWDFTDTQYF.

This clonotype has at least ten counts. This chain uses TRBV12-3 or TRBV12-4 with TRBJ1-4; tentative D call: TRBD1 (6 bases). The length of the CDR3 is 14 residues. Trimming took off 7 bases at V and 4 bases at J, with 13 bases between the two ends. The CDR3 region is CASTKGGLNEKLFF. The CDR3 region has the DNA TGTGCCAGCACGAAGGGGGGCCTTAATGAAAAACTGTTTTTT.

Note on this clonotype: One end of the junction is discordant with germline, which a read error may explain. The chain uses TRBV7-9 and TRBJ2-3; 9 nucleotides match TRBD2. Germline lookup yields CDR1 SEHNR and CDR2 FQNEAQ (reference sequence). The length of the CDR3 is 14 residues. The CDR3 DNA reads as TGTGCCAGCAGCTTTCAAAGAAGCGGGGGGAGCTCGGAATTT. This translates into CASSFQRSGGSSEF. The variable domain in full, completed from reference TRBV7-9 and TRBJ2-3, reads DTGVSQNPRHKITKRGQNVTFRCDPISEHNRLYWYRQTLGQGPEFLTYFQNEAQLEKSRLLSDRFSAERPKGSFSTLEIQRTEQGDSAMYLCASSFQRSGGSSEFGPGTRLTVL.

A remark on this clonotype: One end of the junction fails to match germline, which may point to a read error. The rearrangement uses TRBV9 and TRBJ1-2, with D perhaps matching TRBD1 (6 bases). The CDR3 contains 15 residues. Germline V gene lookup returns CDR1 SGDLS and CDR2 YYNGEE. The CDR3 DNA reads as TGTGCCATCAGCGAGTTTCGGGGGGCTGGCTATGGGCACACCTTC. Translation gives CAISEFRGAGYGHTF.

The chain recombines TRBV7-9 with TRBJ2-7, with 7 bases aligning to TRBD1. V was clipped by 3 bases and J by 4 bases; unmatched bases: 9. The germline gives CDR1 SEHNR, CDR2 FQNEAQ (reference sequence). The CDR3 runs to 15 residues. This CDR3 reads CASSLEGQVIYEQYV. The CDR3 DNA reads TGTGCCAGCAGCTTGGAAGGACAGGTCATTTACGAGCAGTACGTC.

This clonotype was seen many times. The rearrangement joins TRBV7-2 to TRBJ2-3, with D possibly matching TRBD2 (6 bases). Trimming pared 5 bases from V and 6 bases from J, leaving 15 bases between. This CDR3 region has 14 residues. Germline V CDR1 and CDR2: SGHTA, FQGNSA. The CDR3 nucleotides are TGTGCCAGCAGCCTTTTGGGGGGTCCCGATACGCAGTATTTT. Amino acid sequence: CASSLLGGPDTQYF. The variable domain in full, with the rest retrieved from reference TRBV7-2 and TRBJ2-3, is GAGVSQSPSNKVTEKGKDVELRCDPISGHTALYWYRQSLGQGLEFLIYFQGNSAPDKSGLPSDRFSAERTGGSVSTLTIQRTQQEDSAVYLCASSLLGGPDTQYFGPGTRLTVL.

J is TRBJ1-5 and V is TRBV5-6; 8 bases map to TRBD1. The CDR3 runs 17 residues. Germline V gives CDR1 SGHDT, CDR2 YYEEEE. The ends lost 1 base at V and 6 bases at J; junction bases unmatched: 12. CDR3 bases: TGTGCCAGCAGCTTGTACCCGGACAGGGCTCGGGGTCAGCCCCAGCATTTT. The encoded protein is CASSLYPDRARGQPQHF.

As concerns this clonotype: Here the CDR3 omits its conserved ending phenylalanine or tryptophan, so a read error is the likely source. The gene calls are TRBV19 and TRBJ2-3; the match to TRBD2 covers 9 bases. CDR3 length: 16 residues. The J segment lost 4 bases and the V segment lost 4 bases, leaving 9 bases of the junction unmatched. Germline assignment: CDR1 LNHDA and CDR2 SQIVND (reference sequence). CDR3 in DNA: TGTGCCAGTAGTAGTCATTCGGGACTAGCTGCAGATACGCAGTATTCT. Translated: CASSSHSGLAADTQYS.

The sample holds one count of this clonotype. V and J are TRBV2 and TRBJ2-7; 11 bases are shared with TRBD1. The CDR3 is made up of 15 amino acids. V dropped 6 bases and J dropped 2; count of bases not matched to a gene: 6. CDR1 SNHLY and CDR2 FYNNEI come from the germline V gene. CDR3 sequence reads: CASRARTGGPYEQYF. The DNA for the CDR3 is TGTGCCAGCAGAGCAAGGACAGGGGGCCCCTACGAGCAGTACTTC.

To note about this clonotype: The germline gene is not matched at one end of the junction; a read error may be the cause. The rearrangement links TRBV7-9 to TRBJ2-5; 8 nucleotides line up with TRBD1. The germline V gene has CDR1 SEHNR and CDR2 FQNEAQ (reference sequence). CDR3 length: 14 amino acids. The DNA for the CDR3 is TGTGCCGGACAGGGAGCTAGGGAGAACCAGTACTTCGAGTTC. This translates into CAGQGARENQYFEF.

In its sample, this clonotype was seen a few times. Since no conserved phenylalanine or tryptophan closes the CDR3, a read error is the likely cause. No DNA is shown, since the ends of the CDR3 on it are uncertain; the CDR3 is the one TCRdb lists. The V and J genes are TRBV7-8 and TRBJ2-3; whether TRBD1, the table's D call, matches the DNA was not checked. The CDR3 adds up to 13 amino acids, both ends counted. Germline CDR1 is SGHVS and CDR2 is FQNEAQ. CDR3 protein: CASSLAGGHEPQY.

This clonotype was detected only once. CDR3 residues: CASSEGVSGNQPQHF. As DNA, the CDR3 is TGTGCCAGCAGTGAAGGGGTTTCGGGCAATCAGCCCCAGCATTTT. V and J are TRBV2 and TRBJ1-5; no clear D gene. Germline V gives CDR1 SNHLY, CDR2 FYNNEI. Trimming shortened V by 1 base and J by 2 bases, and 9 bases separated the two germline ends. This CDR3 region has 15 residues.

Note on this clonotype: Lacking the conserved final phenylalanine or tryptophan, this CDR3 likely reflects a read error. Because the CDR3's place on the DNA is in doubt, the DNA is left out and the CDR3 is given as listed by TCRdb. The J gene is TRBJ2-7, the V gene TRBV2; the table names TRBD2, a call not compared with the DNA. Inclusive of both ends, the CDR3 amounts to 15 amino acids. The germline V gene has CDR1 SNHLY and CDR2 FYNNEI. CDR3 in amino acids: CASSPRLGGSYEHYI.

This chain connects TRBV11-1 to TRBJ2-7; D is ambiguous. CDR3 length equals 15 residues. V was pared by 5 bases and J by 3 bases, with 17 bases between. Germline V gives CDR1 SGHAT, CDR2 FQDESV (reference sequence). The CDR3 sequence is CASSVLEPVLYEQYF. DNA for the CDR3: TGTGCCAGCAGCGTGCTTGAGCCAGTACTCTACGAGCAGTACTTC.

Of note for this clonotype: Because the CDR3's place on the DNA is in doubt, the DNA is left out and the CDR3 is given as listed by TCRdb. This chain's CDR3 is CASSHTGTYGQYVGPF. The chain joins TRBV7-2 to TRBJ2-6; the D segment call TRBD1 is taken from the table without a DNA check. The germline V gene encodes CDR1 SGHTA and CDR2 FQGNSA. The CDR3 has 16 amino acids, counting both end residues.

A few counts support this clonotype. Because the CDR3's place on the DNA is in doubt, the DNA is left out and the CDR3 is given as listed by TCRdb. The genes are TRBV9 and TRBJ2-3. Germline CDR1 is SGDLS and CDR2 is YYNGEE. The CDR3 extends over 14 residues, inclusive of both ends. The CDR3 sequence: CASSVASDTQYFGF.

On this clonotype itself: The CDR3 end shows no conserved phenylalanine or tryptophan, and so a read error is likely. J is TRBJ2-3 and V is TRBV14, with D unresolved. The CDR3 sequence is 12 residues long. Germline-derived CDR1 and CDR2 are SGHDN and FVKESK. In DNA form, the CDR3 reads TGTGCCAGCAGCCAAGCCGCACATACCCAGTATCTT. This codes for CASSQAAHTQYL.

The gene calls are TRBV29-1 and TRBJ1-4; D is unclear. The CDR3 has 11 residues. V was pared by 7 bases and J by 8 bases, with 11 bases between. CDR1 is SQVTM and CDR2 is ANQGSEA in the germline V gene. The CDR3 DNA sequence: TGCAGCGGCCAGAGTAGAGAAAAACTGTTTTTT. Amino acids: CSGQSREKLFF.

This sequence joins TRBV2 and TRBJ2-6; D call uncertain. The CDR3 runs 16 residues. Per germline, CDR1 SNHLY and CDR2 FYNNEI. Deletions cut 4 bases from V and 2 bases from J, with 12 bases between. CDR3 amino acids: CASSGLESPGANVLTF. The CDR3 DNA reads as TGTGCCAGCAGTGGCCTCGAGAGCCCTGGGGCCAACGTCCTGACTTTC. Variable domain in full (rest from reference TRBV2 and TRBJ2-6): EPEVTQTPSHQVTQMGQEVILRCVPISNHLYFYWYRQILGQKVEFLVSFYNNEISEKSEIFDDQFSVERPDGSNFTLKIRSTKLEDSAMYFCASSGLESPGANVLTFGAGSRLTVL.

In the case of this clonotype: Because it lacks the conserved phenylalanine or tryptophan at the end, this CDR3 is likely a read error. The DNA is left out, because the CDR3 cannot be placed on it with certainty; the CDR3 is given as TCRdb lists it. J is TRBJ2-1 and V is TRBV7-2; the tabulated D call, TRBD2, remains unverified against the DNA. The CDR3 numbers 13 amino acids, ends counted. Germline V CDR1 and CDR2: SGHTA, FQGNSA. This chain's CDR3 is CASSLSGRPEQQY.

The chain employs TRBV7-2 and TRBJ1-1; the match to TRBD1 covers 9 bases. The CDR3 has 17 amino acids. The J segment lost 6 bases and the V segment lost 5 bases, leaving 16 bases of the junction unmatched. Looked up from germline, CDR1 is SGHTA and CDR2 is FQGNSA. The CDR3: CASSGGTGQGYTSEAFF. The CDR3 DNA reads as TGTGCCAGCAGCGGGGGGACAGGGCAGGGATACACCTCTGAAGCTTTCTTT.